This is a list of T cell receptor beta chains from one sample in a study of ipilimumab plus nivolumab after autologous stem cell transplantation. Clones were sequenced by immunoSEQ multiplex PCR, and TCRdb holds only the in-frame ones, with some missing. The sample has about 19,000 clones; around 81% are singletons. The sequencing used PBMCs, collected in a trial of ipilimumab plus nivolumab as post-transplant consolidation. These TCRs come from a male donor with diffuse large B-cell lymphoma. The CDR3 runs from the conserved cysteine through the conserved F or W. The order of the fields is CDR3 protein, CDR3 DNA, J gene, clone size, D gene, V gene. The D gene is left open where the match is weak. Part of the rows lack a size; the others show once, few, many or a class for expanded clones.

cdr3_aa: CASSSGGAIRTDTQYF
cdr3_nt: TGTGCCAGCAGCAGCGGGGGGGCCATCAGAACAGATACGCAGTATTTT
j_call: TRBJ2-3
clone_size: NA
d_call: TRBD2
v_call: TRBV5-4

cdr3_aa: CASDPGRGAPYEQYF
cdr3_nt: TGTGCCAGCGATCCCGGGCGGGGGGCCCCCTACGAGCAGTACTTC
j_call: TRBJ2-7
clone_size: few
d_call: TRBD2
v_call: TRBV6-1

cdr3_aa: CAWSPRGRGSIQYF
cdr3_nt: TGTGCCTGGTCCCCCCGGGGAAGAGGAAGCATTCAGTACTTC
j_call: TRBJ2-4
clone_size: few
d_call: NA
v_call: TRBV30

cdr3_aa: CASSLEGQGYYGYTF
cdr3_nt: TGTGCCAGCAGCTTAGAGGGACAGGGATATTATGGCTACACCTTC
j_call: TRBJ1-2
clone_size: NA
d_call: TRBD1
v_call: TRBV7-8

cdr3_aa: CASSVGTGDQPQHF
cdr3_nt: TGTGCCAGCAGTGTCGGGACAGGGGATCAGCCCCAGCATTTT
j_call: TRBJ1-5
clone_size: NA
d_call: TRBD1
v_call: TRBV6-1

cdr3_aa: CASSTTSGLYNEQFF
cdr3_nt: TGTGCCAGCAGCACCACTAGCGGGCTGTACAATGAGCAGTTCTTC
j_call: TRBJ2-1
clone_size: NA
d_call: TRBD2
v_call: TRBV9

cdr3_aa: CSGSALNEQYF
cdr3_nt: TGCAGCGGTAGCGCGCTAAACGAGCAGTACTTC
j_call: TRBJ2-7
clone_size: NA
d_call: NA
v_call: TRBV20-1

cdr3_aa: CASSLANTDTQYF
cdr3_nt: TGTGCCAGCAGCTTAGCGAACACAGATACGCAGTATTTT
j_call: TRBJ2-3
clone_size: NA
d_call: NA
v_call: TRBV7-2

cdr3_aa: CASSVDYGQETQYF
cdr3_nt: TGTGCCAGCAGCGTAGATTACGGCCAAGAGACCCAGTACTTC
j_call: TRBJ2-5
clone_size: few
d_call: NA
v_call: TRBV9

cdr3_aa: CASSQASGLAGSYNEQFF
cdr3_nt: TGTGCCAGCAGCCAAGCTTCCGGACTAGCGGGCTCCTACAATGAGCAGTTCTTC
j_call: TRBJ2-1
clone_size: NA
d_call: TRBD2
v_call: TRBV4-2

cdr3_aa: CASSQTLAGGPQNIQYF
cdr3_nt: TGCGCCAGCAGCCAAACACTAGCGGGGGGGCCCCAAAACATTCAGTACTTC
j_call: TRBJ2-4
clone_size: NA
d_call: TRBD2
v_call: TRBV4-1

cdr3_aa: CASSPGQIDRAYEQYF
cdr3_nt: TGCGCCAGCAGCCCAGGACAGATCGACAGGGCCTACGAGCAGTACTTC
j_call: TRBJ2-7
clone_size: NA
d_call: TRBD1
v_call: TRBV5-1

cdr3_aa: CASSIPRVGNTGELFF
cdr3_nt: TGTGCCAGTAGTATTCCTAGGGTAGGGAACACCGGGGAGCTGTTTTTT
j_call: TRBJ2-2
clone_size: NA
d_call: NA
v_call: TRBV19

cdr3_aa: CASSLGNIQYF
cdr3_nt: TGCGCCAGCAGCTTGGGGAACATTCAGTACTTC
j_call: TRBJ2-4
clone_size: NA
d_call: NA
v_call: TRBV5-1

cdr3_aa: CASSLGQFTGELFF
cdr3_nt: TGCGCCAGCAGCTTGGGACAGTTCACCGGGGAGCTGTTTTTT
j_call: TRBJ2-2
clone_size: NA
d_call: NA
v_call: TRBV5-1

cdr3_aa: CASSLGSGGYNEQFF
cdr3_nt: TGTGCCAGCAGCTTAGGTAGCGGGGGCTACAATGAGCAGTTCTTC
j_call: TRBJ2-1
clone_size: NA
d_call: TRBD2
v_call: TRBV7-9

cdr3_aa: CASSLDAAYEQYF
cdr3_nt: TGTGCCAGCAGCTTGGATGCGGCCTACGAGCAGTACTTC
j_call: TRBJ2-7
clone_size: NA
d_call: NA
v_call: TRBV5-6

cdr3_aa: CASSLIPGLQETQYF
cdr3_nt: TGTGCCAGCAGCTTAATACCGGGTTTACAAGAGACCCAGTACTTC
j_call: TRBJ2-5
clone_size: NA
d_call: NA
v_call: TRBV7-3

cdr3_aa: CASSLVPGSYEQYF
cdr3_nt: TGTGCCAGCAGCTTAGTTCCGGGATCCTACGAGCAGTACTTC
j_call: TRBJ2-7
clone_size: NA
d_call: NA
v_call: TRBV7-2

cdr3_aa: CASERGTDTQYF
cdr3_nt: TGTGCCAGCGAGAGGGGCACAGATACGCAGTATTTT
j_call: TRBJ2-3
clone_size: NA
d_call: NA
v_call: TRBV7-9

cdr3_aa: CASSQVLGTVQETQYF
cdr3_nt: TGCGCCAGCAGCCAAGTCCTCGGGACAGTTCAAGAGACCCAGTACTTC
j_call: TRBJ2-5
clone_size: NA
d_call: TRBD1
v_call: TRBV4-1

cdr3_aa: CASSYSGRPPLHF
cdr3_nt: TGTGCCAGCAGTTATTCGGGGAGGCCACCCCTCCACTTT
j_call: TRBJ1-6
clone_size: NA
d_call: NA
v_call: TRBV6-6

cdr3_aa: CASGRDLEETQYF
cdr3_nt: TGTGCCAGTGGACGGGACTTAGAAGAGACCCAGTACTTC
j_call: TRBJ2-5
clone_size: NA
d_call: NA
v_call: TRBV2

cdr3_aa: CASRTAGVEKLFF
cdr3_nt: TGTGCCAGCAGAACGGCAGGGGTTGAAAAACTGTTTTTT
j_call: TRBJ1-4
clone_size: NA
d_call: NA
v_call: TRBV6-1

cdr3_aa: CASSSRTGGIKGEAFF
cdr3_nt: TGTGCCAGCAGTTCCCGGACAGGGGGCATAAAAGGTGAAGCTTTCTTT
j_call: TRBJ1-1
clone_size: NA
d_call: TRBD1
v_call: TRBV27

cdr3_aa: CAWSPWDNGYTF
cdr3_nt: TGTGCCTGGAGCCCCTGGGACAATGGGTACACCTTC
j_call: TRBJ1-2
clone_size: NA
d_call: NA
v_call: TRBV30

cdr3_aa: CATSREGQGGGETQYF
cdr3_nt: TGTGCCACCAGCAGAGAAGGGCAGGGAGGTGGGGAGACCCAGTACTTC
j_call: TRBJ2-5
clone_size: NA
d_call: NA
v_call: TRBV15

cdr3_aa: CASSSLRGPNYGYTF
cdr3_nt: TGTGCCAGCAGCTCCCTACGTGGGCCTAACTATGGCTACACCTTC
j_call: TRBJ1-2
clone_size: NA
d_call: NA
v_call: TRBV11-2

cdr3_aa: CASSQAAVANYGYTF
cdr3_nt: TGCGCCAGCAGCCAAGCAGCGGTAGCTAACTATGGCTACACCTTC
j_call: TRBJ1-2
clone_size: NA
d_call: NA
v_call: TRBV4-3

cdr3_aa: CASSRGGRYNEQFF
cdr3_nt: TGTGCCAGCAGCCGGGGGGGGCGGTACAATGAGCAGTTCTTC
j_call: TRBJ2-1
clone_size: NA
d_call: TRBD2
v_call: TRBV11-3

cdr3_aa: CASSFGEQLEQYF
cdr3_nt: TGTGCCAGCAGCTTCGGAGAACAGTTGGAGCAGTACTTC
j_call: TRBJ2-7
clone_size: NA
d_call: NA
v_call: TRBV7-2

cdr3_aa: CASSKTGSYGYTF
cdr3_nt: TGTGCCAGCAGTAAAACAGGGTCCTATGGCTACACCTTC
j_call: TRBJ1-2
clone_size: NA
d_call: NA
v_call: TRBV6-6

cdr3_aa: CATSRGASGGVETQYF
cdr3_nt: TGTGCCACCAGCAGAGGGGCTAGCGGGGGGGTAGAGACCCAGTACTTC
j_call: TRBJ2-5
clone_size: NA
d_call: TRBD2
v_call: TRBV15

cdr3_aa: CASSLNSAIRNTEAFF
cdr3_nt: TGTGCCAGCAGCTTAAACAGCGCTATCAGGAACACTGAAGCTTTCTTT
j_call: TRBJ1-1
clone_size: few
d_call: NA
v_call: TRBV7-2

cdr3_aa: CVLLLVRGNTIYF
cdr3_nt: TGTGTCCTTCTCCTAGTTAGGGGAAACACCATATATTTT
j_call: TRBJ1-3
clone_size: NA
d_call: NA
v_call: TRBV10-3

cdr3_aa: CASSSTSTNEKLFF
cdr3_nt: TGCGCCAGCAGCTCGACATCAACTAATGAAAAACTGTTTTTT
j_call: TRBJ1-4
clone_size: NA
d_call: NA
v_call: TRBV4-1

cdr3_aa: CASSYSGGPNTGELFF
cdr3_nt: TGTGCCAGCAGTTACTCGGGGGGACCTAACACCGGGGAGCTGTTTTTT
j_call: TRBJ2-2
clone_size: once
d_call: NA
v_call: TRBV6-6

cdr3_aa: CASSAAPNSPLHF
cdr3_nt: TGTGCCAGCAGCGCCGCTCCGAATTCACCCCTCCACTTT
j_call: TRBJ1-6
clone_size: NA
d_call: NA
v_call: TRBV9

cdr3_aa: CASTGGTGVSYEQYF
cdr3_nt: TGTGCCAGCACGGGGGGAACAGGGGTCTCCTACGAGCAGTACTTC
j_call: TRBJ2-7
clone_size: NA
d_call: NA
v_call: TRBV6-1

cdr3_aa: CASSPSTDTQYF
cdr3_nt: TGTGCCAGTAGTCCGTCCACAGATACGCAGTATTTT
j_call: TRBJ2-3
clone_size: once
d_call: NA
v_call: TRBV19